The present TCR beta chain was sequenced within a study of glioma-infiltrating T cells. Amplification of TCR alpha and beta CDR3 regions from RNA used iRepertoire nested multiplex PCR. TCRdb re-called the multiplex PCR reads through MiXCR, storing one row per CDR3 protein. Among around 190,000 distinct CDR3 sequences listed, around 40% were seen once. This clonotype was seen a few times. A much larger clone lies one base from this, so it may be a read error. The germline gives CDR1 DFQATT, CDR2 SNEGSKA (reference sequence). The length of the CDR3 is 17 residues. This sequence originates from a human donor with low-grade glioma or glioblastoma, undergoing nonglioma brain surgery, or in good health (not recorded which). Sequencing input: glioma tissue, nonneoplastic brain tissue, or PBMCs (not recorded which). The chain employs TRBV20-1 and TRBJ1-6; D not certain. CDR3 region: CNARDTLNRPDYSPLHF. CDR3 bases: TGCAATGCTAGAGACACTTTGAATCGACCAGACTATTCACCCCTCCACTTT.